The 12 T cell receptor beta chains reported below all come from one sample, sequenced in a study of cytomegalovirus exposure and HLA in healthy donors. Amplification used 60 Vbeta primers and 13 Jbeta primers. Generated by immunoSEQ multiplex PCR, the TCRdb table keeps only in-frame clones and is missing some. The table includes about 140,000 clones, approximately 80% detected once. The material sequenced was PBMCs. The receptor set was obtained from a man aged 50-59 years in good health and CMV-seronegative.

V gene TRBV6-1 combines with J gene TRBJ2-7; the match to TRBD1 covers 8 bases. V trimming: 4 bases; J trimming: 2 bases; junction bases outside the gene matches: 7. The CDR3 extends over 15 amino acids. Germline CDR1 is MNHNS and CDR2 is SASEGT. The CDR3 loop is CASSGTLRGPYEQYF. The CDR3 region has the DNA TGTGCCAGCAGTGGGACCCTCAGGGGGCCCTACGAGCAGTACTTC.

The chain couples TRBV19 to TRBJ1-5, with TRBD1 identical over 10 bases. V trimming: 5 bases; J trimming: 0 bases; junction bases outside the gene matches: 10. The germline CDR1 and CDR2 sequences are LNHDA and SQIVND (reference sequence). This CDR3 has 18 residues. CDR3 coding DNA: TGTGCCAGTAGTTCCCCCGGGACAGGGGCCCTTAGCAATCAGCCCCAGCATTTT. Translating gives CASSSPGTGALSNQPQHF.

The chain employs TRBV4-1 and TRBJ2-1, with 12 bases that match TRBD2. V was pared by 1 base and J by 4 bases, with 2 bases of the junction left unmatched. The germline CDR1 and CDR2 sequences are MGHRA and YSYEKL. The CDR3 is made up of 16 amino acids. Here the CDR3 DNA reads TGCGCCAGCAGCCAAGGGACTAGCGGGATTTACAATGAGCAGTTCTTC. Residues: CASSQGTSGIYNEQFF.

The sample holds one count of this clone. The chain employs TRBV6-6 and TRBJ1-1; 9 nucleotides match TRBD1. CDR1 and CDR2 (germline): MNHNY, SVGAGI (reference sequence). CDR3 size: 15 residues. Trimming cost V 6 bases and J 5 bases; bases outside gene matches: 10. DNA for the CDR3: TGTGCCAGCAGCCGAACTGACAGGGGGAATACTGAAGCTTTCTTT. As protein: CASSRTDRGNTEAFF.

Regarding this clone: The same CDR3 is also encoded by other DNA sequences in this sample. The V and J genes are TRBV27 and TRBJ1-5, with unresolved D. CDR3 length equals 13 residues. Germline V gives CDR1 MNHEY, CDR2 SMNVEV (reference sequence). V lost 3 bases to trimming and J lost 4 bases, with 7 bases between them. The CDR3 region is CASSFSGNQPQHF. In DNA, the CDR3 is TGTGCCAGCAGTTTCTCGGGGAATCAGCCCCAGCATTTT.

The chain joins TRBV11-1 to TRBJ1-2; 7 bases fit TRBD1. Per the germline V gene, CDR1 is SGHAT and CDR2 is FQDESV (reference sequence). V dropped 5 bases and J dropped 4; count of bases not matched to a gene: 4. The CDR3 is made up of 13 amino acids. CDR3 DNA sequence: TGTGCCAGCAGCACACAGGGGACCTATGGCTACACCTTC. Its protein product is CASSTQGTYGYTF.

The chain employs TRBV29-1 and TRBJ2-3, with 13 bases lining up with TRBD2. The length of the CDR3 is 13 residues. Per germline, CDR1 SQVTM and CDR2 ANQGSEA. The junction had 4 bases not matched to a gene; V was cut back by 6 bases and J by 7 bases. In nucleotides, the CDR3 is TGCAGCGTCCGACTAGCGGGGGGCAATACGCAGTATTTT. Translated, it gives CSVRLAGGNTQYF.

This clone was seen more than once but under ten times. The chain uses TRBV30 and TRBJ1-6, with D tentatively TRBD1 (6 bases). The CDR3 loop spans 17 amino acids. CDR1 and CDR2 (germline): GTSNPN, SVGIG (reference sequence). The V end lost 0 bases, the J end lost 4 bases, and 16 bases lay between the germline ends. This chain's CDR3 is CAWSVRGGAGYNSPLHF. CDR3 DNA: TGTGCCTGGAGTGTACGGGGGGGCGCAGGATATAATTCACCCCTCCACTTT.

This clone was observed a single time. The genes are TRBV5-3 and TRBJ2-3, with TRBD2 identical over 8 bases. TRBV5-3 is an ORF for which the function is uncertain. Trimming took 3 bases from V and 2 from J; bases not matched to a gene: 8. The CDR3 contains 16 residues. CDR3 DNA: TGTGCCAGAAGCTCTTTTAGCGGGACTTCCACAGATACGCAGTATTTT. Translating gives CARSSFSGTSTDTQYF.

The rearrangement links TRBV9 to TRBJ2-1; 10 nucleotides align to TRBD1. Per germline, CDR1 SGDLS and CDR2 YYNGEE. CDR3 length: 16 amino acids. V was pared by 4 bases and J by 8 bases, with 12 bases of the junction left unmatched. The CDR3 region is CASSIPTGTGVYEQFF. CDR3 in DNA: TGTGCCAGCAGCATACCTACCGGGACAGGGGTTTATGAGCAGTTCTTC. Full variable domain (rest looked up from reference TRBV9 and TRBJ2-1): DSGVTQTPKHLITATGQRVTLRCSPRSGDLSVYWYQQSLDQGLQFLIQYYNGEERAKGNILERFSAQQFPDLHSELNLSSLELGDSALYFCASSIPTGTGVYEQFFGPGTRLTVL.

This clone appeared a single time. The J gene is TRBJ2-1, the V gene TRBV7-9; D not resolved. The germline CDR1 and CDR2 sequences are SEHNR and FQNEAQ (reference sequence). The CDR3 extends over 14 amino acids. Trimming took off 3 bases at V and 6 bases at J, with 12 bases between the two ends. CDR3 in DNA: TGTGCCAGCAGCTTGGGCCTTAGAAGCAATGAGCAGTTCTTC. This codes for CASSLGLRSNEQFF.

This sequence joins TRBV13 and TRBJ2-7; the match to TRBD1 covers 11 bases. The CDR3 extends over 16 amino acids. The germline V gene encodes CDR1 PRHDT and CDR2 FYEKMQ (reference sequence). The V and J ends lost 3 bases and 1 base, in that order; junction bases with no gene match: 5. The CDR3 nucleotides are TGTGCCAGCAGCTTTTGGGGACAGGGGGATTCCTACGAGCAGTACTTC. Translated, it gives CASSFWGQGDSYEQYF.